One sample yielded the 16 T cell receptor beta chains listed below, sequenced in a study of cytomegalovirus exposure and HLA in healthy donors. The PCR contained 60 Vbeta and 13 Jbeta primers. Here immunoSEQ multiplex PCR was the method, and the copy in TCRdb shows in-frame clones only, minus some. Of around 160,000 clones listed, around 67% are singletons. The specimen was PBMCs. These receptors all come from a woman aged 18-29 years in good health and CMV-seronegative.

This chain links TRBV5-6 with TRBJ2-5; D is ambiguous. The length of the CDR3 is 12 residues. The V end lost 3 bases, the J end lost 5 bases, and 8 bases lay between the germline ends. In germline, CDR1 is SGHDT, CDR2 YYEEEE. In DNA form, the CDR3 reads TGTGCCAGCAGCTCGGTAGTGGAGACCCAGTACTTC. Its protein product is CASSSVVETQYF.

The chain employs TRBV27 and TRBJ1-2, with 8 bases that match TRBD1. CDR3 length: 15 amino acids. Germline V gene data show CDR1 as MNHEY and CDR2 as SMNVEV (reference sequence). The V gene end was trimmed by 6 bases and the J gene end by 3 bases; junction bases not matched to a gene: 9. Here the CDR3 reads CASSPDRAGDYGYTF. The CDR3 DNA reads TGTGCCAGCAGCCCGGACAGGGCGGGGGACTATGGCTACACCTTC.

About this clone: Germline and junction disagree at one end, which may indicate a read error. The sample has other DNA sequences that encode this CDR3 too. The CDR3 spells CASRAIGLANEKLFF. DNA of the CDR3: TGCGCCAGCAGGGCCATCGGACTGGCTAACGAAAAACTGTTTTTT. The rearrangement links TRBV4-1 to TRBJ1-4; D remains ambiguous. The CDR3 covers 15 residues. Germline lookup yields CDR1 MGHRA and CDR2 YSYEKL.

The CDR3 sequence: CASKSGRAVEQFF. CDR3 coding DNA: TGTGCCAGTAAGAGCGGGAGGGCCGTTGAGCAGTTCTTC. This sequence joins TRBV27 and TRBJ2-1; TRBD2 agrees at 10 bases. Germline assignment: CDR1 MNHEY and CDR2 SMNVEV (reference sequence). The CDR3 is 13 amino acids. V shed 9 bases, J shed 9 bases, and the junction held 8 bases outside the gene matches.

The gene calls are TRBV6-1 and TRBJ2-5, with TRBD1 matching over 12 bases. Germline V gives CDR1 MNHNS, CDR2 SASEGT. V shed 1 base, J shed 5 bases, and the junction held 2 bases outside the gene matches. This CDR3 spans 15 amino acids. For the CDR3, the DNA is TGTGCCAGCAGTGAAGGGGACAGGGGGCGGGAGACCCAGTACTTC. This encodes CASSEGDRGRETQYF.

The chain is built from TRBV9 and TRBJ1-2; possibly TRBD1 for D (5 bases). V lost 1 base and J 2 bases, leaving 6 bases between the germline ends. This CDR3 is 13 amino acids long. Germline V gene lookup returns CDR1 SGDLS and CDR2 YYNGEE. CDR3 residues: CASSVNRNYGYTF. The CDR3 DNA follows: TGTGCCAGCAGCGTAAACAGGAACTATGGCTACACCTTC.

This clone has a handful of counts. The V and J genes are TRBV15 and TRBJ1-4, with a tentative D call TRBD1 (6 bases). The CDR3 has 16 residues. Germline loops: CDR1 LNHNV, CDR2 YYDKDF (reference sequence). Trimming stripped 5 bases from V and 2 bases from J, with 15 bases between. The CDR3 DNA sequence: TGTGCCACCAGCTGGGGGGGCGCCCTCACTAATGAAAAACTGTTTTTT. Amino acids: CATSWGGALTNEKLFF.

The chain employs TRBV4-3 and TRBJ1-6, with 7 bases aligning to TRBD1. CDR3 length: 15 amino acids. Germline values: CDR1 LGHNA, CDR2 YSLEER. V was clipped by 5 bases and J by 8 bases; unmatched bases: 9. The CDR3 is CASSSGQAVHSPLHF. CDR3 DNA sequence: TGCGCCAGCAGCTCCGGACAGGCGGTGCATTCACCCCTCCACTTT.

This chain uses TRBV28 with TRBJ1-5, with 7 positions matching TRBD1. The CDR3 is 16 residues long. The trim removed 6 bases at V and 3 bases at J, leaving 11 bases unmatched. Per the germline V gene, CDR1 is MDHEN and CDR2 is SYDVKM. Here the CDR3 DNA reads TGTGCCAGCAGCACTCGTTACAGGGGTAACAATCAGCCCCAGCATTTT. This encodes CASSTRYRGNNQPQHF.

V and J are TRBV5-1 and TRBJ1-3; the match to TRBD1 covers 10 bases. V trimming: 2 bases; J trimming: 2 bases; junction bases outside the gene matches: 1. The CDR3 contains 15 residues. Germline CDR1 reads SGHRS; CDR2 reads YFSETQ. The CDR3 DNA sequence: TGCGCCAGCAGCTTCGACAGGGGGCCTGGAAACACCATATATTTT. It encodes CASSFDRGPGNTIYF.

The gene calls are TRBV7-9 and TRBJ2-1; D possibly corresponds to TRBD1 (6 bases). The CDR3 has 15 amino acids. CDR1 is SEHNR, CDR2 FQNEAQ, per germline (reference sequence). Trimming removed 4 bases from V and 0 bases from J, with 10 bases in between. The CDR3 nucleotides read TGTGCCAGCAGCTCAACAGGGAGCTCCTACAATGAGCAGTTCTTC. Its translation is CASSSTGSSYNEQFF.

The V and J genes are TRBV5-4 and TRBJ1-1; D uncertain. The germline V gene encodes CDR1 SGHNT and CDR2 YYREEE (reference sequence). Trimming removed 0 bases from V and 3 bases from J, with 9 bases in between. The CDR3 contains 14 residues. CDR3 coding DNA: TGTGCCAGCAGCTTGGGGGCGCGCCACACTGAAGCTTTCTTT. It is translated as CASSLGARHTEAFF.

This clone was observed once. This chain joins TRBV18 and TRBJ2-1, with 9 bases lining up with TRBD2. CDR1 KGHSH and CDR2 LQKENI come from the germline V gene. CDR3 size: 16 residues. Trimming at V came to 3 bases and at J to 4 bases, leaving 7 bases not matched to a gene. In DNA form, the CDR3 reads TGTGCCAGCTCACCCTCTCATAGCGGGGGTTACAATGAGCAGTTCTTC. This sequence encodes CASSPSHSGGYNEQFF.

The V gene is TRBV11-1, the J gene TRBJ1-1; D remains ambiguous. Trimming removed 5 bases at V and 1 base at J, with 8 bases between. This CDR3 spans 13 amino acids. In germline, CDR1 is SGHAT, CDR2 FQDESV (reference sequence). CDR3 sequence (DNA): TGTGCCAGCAGCCACAGTGAGAACACTGAAGCTTTCTTT. Translating it yields CASSHSENTEAFF. Based on the CDR3 plus reference TRBV11-1 and TRBJ1-1, the full variable domain is EAEVAQSPRYKITEKSQAVAFWCDPISGHATLYWYRQILGQGPELLVQFQDESVVDDSQLPKDRFSAERLKGVDSTLKIQPAELGDSAMYLCASSHSENTEAFFGQGTRLTVV.

The chain joins TRBV6-1 to TRBJ2-3; D is ambiguous. From germline, CDR1 is MNHNS and CDR2 SASEGT. The CDR3 loop spans 14 amino acids. V gave up 6 bases and J gave up 3 bases, with 13 bases separating them. The CDR3: CASSDLDLTDTQYF. In nucleotides, the CDR3 is TGTGCCAGCAGCGACCTAGATTTGACAGATACGCAGTATTTT.

This clone was recorded only once. This rearrangement joins TRBV4-1 to TRBJ1-5; D gene ambiguous. Germline V gene sequence: CDR1 MGHRA, CDR2 YSYEKL. The length of the CDR3 is 16 residues. V dropped 2 bases and J dropped 4 bases, with 15 bases sitting between them. The CDR3 coding sequence is TGCGCCAGCAGCCAACCTCTCGGGATCAGGAATCAGCCCCAGCATTTT. It specifies CASSQPLGIRNQPQHF.